Presented here are 16 T cell receptor beta chains from one specimen sequenced in a study of T-cell reconstitution after alpha-beta-depleted transplantation in children. Unique molecular identifiers were incorporated when the TCRbeta library was constructed. TCRdb reanalysed the PCR reads using MiXCR and keeps one entry per CDR3 protein. The sample shows approximately 340,000 distinct CDR3 sequences, 10% of them seen only once. Specimen: PBMCs from the stem cell graft donor, collected from the stem cell graft. These TCRs come from a human donor who donated a stem cell graft to a child with acute lymphoblastic leukemia.

As for this clonotype: The conserved closing phenylalanine or tryptophan is absent in this CDR3, likely reflecting a read error. The gene calls are TRBV4-1 and TRBJ2-7; TRBD2 agrees at 8 bases. CDR1 MGHRA and CDR2 YSYEKL come from the germline V gene. The CDR3 covers 16 residues. Trimming removed 0 bases from V and 2 bases from J; junction bases left unmatched: 6. In nucleotides, the CDR3 is TGCGCCAGCAGCCAAGAAGGGAATAGCGGGACCTACGAGCAGTACTAC. Encoded protein: CASSQEGNSGTYEQYY.

The V and J genes are TRBV7-6 and TRBJ2-7, with unresolved D. CDR1 SGHVS and CDR2 FNYEAQ come from the germline V gene. CDR3 length: 16 residues. V dropped 5 bases and J dropped 3 bases, with 20 bases sitting between them. CDR3 nucleotides: TGTGCCAGCAGCCATCGGCAACCCGAACAAGGCTACGAGCAGTACTTC. Translated: CASSHRQPEQGYEQYF. The entire variable domain, with the rest obtained from reference TRBV7-6 and TRBJ2-7, is as follows: GAGVSQSPRYKVTKRGQDVALRCDPISGHVSLYWYRQALGQGPEFLTYFNYEAQQDKSGLPNDRFSAERPEGSISTLTIQRTEQRDSAMYRCASSHRQPEQGYEQYFGPGTRLTVT.

This clonotype came up many times. The gene calls are TRBV29-1 and TRBJ2-5; D may be TRBD1 (5 bases). CDR1 and CDR2 from the germline V gene are SQVTM and ANQGSEA. The CDR3 runs to 12 residues. With 2 bases removed from V and 5 bases from J, the gap between germline ends came to 9 bases. CDR3 region: CSVEQGTETQYF. The CDR3 nucleotides read TGCAGCGTTGAACAGGGTACTGAGACCCAGTACTTC.

Note on this clonotype: At one boundary the junction diverges from the germline segment, which might be a read error. The chain has TRBV7-9 and TRBJ2-7; TRBD1 matches 12 bases. The CDR3 is made up of 15 amino acids. Germline V gives CDR1 SEHNR, CDR2 FQNEAQ (reference sequence). In DNA, the CDR3 is TGTGCCAGCAGCTCAGTACCGGGACAGGGGGCGTCATATGTCTTC. This sequence encodes CASSSVPGQGASYVF.

This clonotype was counted ten times or more. This chain joins TRBV5-1 and TRBJ2-6; D is unclear. The CDR3 contains 14 residues. Trimming stripped 0 bases from V and 3 bases from J, with 4 bases between. CDR1 is SGHRS and CDR2 is YFSETQ in the germline V gene. CDR3 bases: TGCGCCAGCAGCTTGGACGTTGGGGCCAACGTCCTGACTTTC. Protein: CASSLDVGANVLTF.

This clonotype occurred a few times. The V call is TRBV5-1, the J call TRBJ2-2, with 8 nucleotides matching TRBD2. V trimming: 4 bases; J trimming: 5 bases; junction bases outside the gene matches: 7. CDR1 and CDR2 from the germline V gene are SGHRS and YFSETQ. The CDR3 runs 15 residues. CDR3 nucleotide sequence: TGCGCCAGCAGCCTCGGGAGGGCCCGAACCGGGGAGCTGTTTTTT. It yields the protein CASSLGRARTGELFF. The full variable domain, completed using reference TRBV5-1 and TRBJ2-2, is KAGVTQTPRYLIKTRGQQVTLSCSPISGHRSVSWYQQTPGQGLQFLFEYFSETQRNKGNFPGRFSGRQFSNSRSEMNVSTLELGDSALYLCASSLGRARTGELFFGEGSRLTVL.

The rearrangement links TRBV29-1 to TRBJ2-1; D ambiguous. There are 13 residues in the CDR3. CDR1 and CDR2 from the germline V gene are SQVTM and ANQGSEA. Trimming took off 5 bases at V and 1 base at J, with 9 bases between the two ends. This CDR3 reads CSVIHPSYNEQFF. CDR3 sequence (DNA): TGCAGCGTTATTCATCCGTCCTACAATGAGCAGTTCTTC.

The chain joins TRBV19 to TRBJ2-3, with D hard to call. The germline V gene has CDR1 LNHDA and CDR2 SQIVND (reference sequence). Trimming took off 3 bases at V and 6 bases at J, with 7 bases between the two ends. The CDR3 length is 12 residues. The CDR3 sequence: CASSIPWDTQYF. DNA for the CDR3: TGTGCCAGTAGTATCCCGTGGGATACGCAGTATTTT.

This clonotype was detected ten times or more. The V call is TRBV7-6, the J call TRBJ2-3; 9 bases agree with TRBD1. This CDR3 spans 14 amino acids. The V and J ends lost 5 bases and 4 bases, in that order; junction bases with no gene match: 4. Germline V CDR1 and CDR2: SGHVS, FNYEAQ. CDR3 residues: CASSRDRDPDTQYF. The CDR3 DNA reads TGTGCCAGCAGCCGGGACAGGGACCCAGATACGCAGTATTTT.

This clonotype was picked up a small number of times. The chain carries TRBV7-2 and TRBJ1-2, with TRBD1 as a possible D gene (6 bases). The length of the CDR3 is 15 residues. Trimming pared 8 bases from V and 4 bases from J, leaving 20 bases between. Germline V gives CDR1 SGHTA, CDR2 FQGNSA. CDR3 coding DNA: TGTGCCAGCCACTTATCGGGGGGCGAGGGCTATGGCTACACCTTC. Translating gives CASHLSGGEGYGYTF. Based on the CDR3 plus reference TRBV7-2 and TRBJ1-2, the full variable domain is GAGVSQSPSNKVTEKGKDVELRCDPISGHTALYWYRQSLGQGLEFLIYFQGNSAPDKSGLPSDRFSAERTGGSVSTLTIQRTQQEDSAVYLCASHLSGGEGYGYTFGSGTRLTVV.

This clonotype was observed a few times. The chain has TRBV30 and TRBJ1-5; perhaps TRBD1 as D (6 bases). Germline values: CDR1 GTSNPN, CDR2 SVGIG (reference sequence). CDR3 length: 15 amino acids. The V and J ends lost 1 base and 2 bases respectively, with 12 bases between them. CDR3 bases: TGTGCCTGGAGTGAGGGGGGGCAGGGCAATCAGCCCCAGCATTTT. It encodes CAWSEGGQGNQPQHF.

There are a few counts of this clonotype. This chain links TRBV3-1 with TRBJ2-5, with unresolved D. The CDR3 is 16 amino acids. V was cut by 0 bases and J by 3 bases, with 14 bases left in between. Germline V gene data show CDR1 as LGHDT and CDR2 as YNNKEL (reference sequence). The CDR3 region has the DNA TGTGCCAGCAGCCAAGAAAGGCTCGCCGGCAAAGAGACCCAGTACTTC. Translating it yields CASSQERLAGKETQYF.

This clonotype appeared a single time. V is TRBV12-3 or TRBV12-4 and J is TRBJ2-1; 9 bases match TRBD1. The length of the CDR3 is 18 residues. The V and J ends lost 6 bases and 2 bases, in that order; junction bases with no gene match: 14. As DNA, the CDR3 is TGTGCCAGCAGAAAGGGACAGGGCGGCGGGCCGGCCTACAATGAGCAGTTCTTC. Translation: CASRKGQGGGPAYNEQFF.

This clonotype was picked up a small number of times. The chain combines TRBV4-1 with TRBJ2-2, with 12 positions matching TRBD1. CDR1 MGHRA and CDR2 YSYEKL come from the germline V gene. Unmatched junction bases numbered 18, after V lost 7 bases and J lost 6 bases. This CDR3 has 19 residues. For the CDR3, the DNA is TGCGCCAGCACCCTTCATTCCGGGACAGGGGGCCCCGGCCCCGGGGAGCTGTTTTTT. It codes for CASTLHSGTGGPGPGELFF.

A remark on this clonotype: A single base separates this from a much larger clone, so it may be a read error. V usage is TRBV12-3 or TRBV12-4 and J usage is TRBJ1-3, with TRBD1 identical over 7 bases. The CDR3 runs to 15 residues. CDR3: CDSSRTGLSGNTIYF. DNA for the CDR3: TGTGACAGCAGTCGGACAGGACTCTCTGGAAACACCATATATTTT.

Concerning this clonotype itself: Possible read error: a much larger clone is one base away. The V call is TRBV12-3 or TRBV12-4, the J call TRBJ2-1, with 7 bases lining up with TRBD1. The CDR3 loop spans 13 amino acids. V was pared by 3 bases and J by 5 bases, with 1 base of the junction left unmatched. The CDR3 region has the DNA TGTGCCAGCAGTTTGACAGGGAACAATGAGCAGTTCTTC. Encoded protein: CASSLTGNNEQFF.